A few counts support the clone carrying this T cell receptor beta chain. Antigen unknown. The data belong to a study of response to subunit inactivated influenza vaccine. Study observations and caveats: There was a suggestion from the authors that each seasonal influenza vaccination recruits few new T cells.

One entry per CDR3 protein results from TCRdb running MiXCR on the RT-PCR reads. This sample carries around 580,000 distinct CDR3 sequences, around 15% of them seen once, and the ten largest clones take 11%. V lost 5 bases and J lost 8, with 14 bases in between. The CDR3 runs 13 residues. In germline, CDR1 is SGHDN, CDR2 FVKESK. This sequence was found in a man in his fifties or sixties who received an inactivated influenza vaccine. This chain links TRBV14 with TRBJ2-3, with TRBD2 as a possible D gene (5 bases). This specimen was PBMCs from blood, taken about 11 days after vaccination. CDR3 in DNA: TGTGCCAGCAGCTATCAAGGACTCCGTACGCAGTATTTT. Protein: CASSYQGLRTQYF. The whole variable domain, remainder taken from reference TRBV14 and TRBJ2-3, is EAGVTQFPSHSVIEKGQTVTLRCDPISGHDNLYWYRRVMGKEIKFLLHFVKESKQDESGMPNNRFLAERTGGTYSTLKVQPAELEDSGVYFCASSYQGLRTQYFGPGTRLTVL.